The 8 T cell receptor beta chains below were found in one sample sequenced in a study of shared clonotypes between healthy human individuals. The assay was immunoSEQ multiplex PCR, and TCRdb's table has in-frame clones only and misses some. Among about 2.3 million clones listed, approximately 95% were seen once. What was sequenced was naive CD4+ T cells from PBMCs. The subset is: CD45RA+ positively selected. All receptors derive from a man younger than 35 in good health. Some clones in this sample may be carry-over from other donors' samples.

This clone has just one count. CDR3 DNA: TGTGCCAGCAGCGAATCGCCCCAGGGCAGGGCCGTTAACACCTTC. This sequence encodes CASSESPQGRAVNTF. V and J are TRBV9 and TRBJ1-2; D is possibly TRBD1 (5 bases). Germline loops: CDR1 SGDLS, CDR2 YYNGEE. The CDR3 length is 15 residues. V was cut by 3 bases and J by 12 bases, with 24 bases left in between.

The chain has TRBV28 and TRBJ2-6, with TRBD1 matching over 11 bases. There are 16 residues in the CDR3. Looked up from germline, CDR1 is MDHEN and CDR2 is SYDVKM. V dropped 6 bases and J dropped 2; count of bases not matched to a gene: 3. CDR3 residues: CASRDRGPTGANVLTF. Here the CDR3 DNA reads TGTGCCAGCAGGGACAGGGGGCCAACTGGGGCCAACGTCCTGACTTTC.

The V and J genes are TRBV10-3 and TRBJ1-2; 8 nucleotides align to TRBD1. The germline CDR1 and CDR2 sequences are ENHRY and SYGVKD. Trimming cost V 0 bases and J 5 bases; bases outside gene matches: 5. CDR3 size: 15 residues. The CDR3: CAISESTGERYGYTF. The CDR3 nucleotides read TGTGCCATCAGTGAGTCGACAGGGGAGCGGTATGGCTACACCTTC.

The chain's CDR3 is CASSLPGTTDTQYF. Here the CDR3 DNA reads TGCGCCAGCAGCTTGCCAGGGACCACAGATACGCAGTATTTT. J is TRBJ2-3 and V is TRBV5-1; D is possibly TRBD1 or TRBD2 (5 bases each). This CDR3 region has 14 residues. Germline V gene sequence: CDR1 SGHRS, CDR2 YFSETQ. Trimming shortened V by 1 base and J by 2 bases, and 8 bases separated the two germline ends.

As regards this clone: The identical CDR3 is also encoded by other nucleotide sequences in the sample. The chain is built from TRBV5-1 and TRBJ2-2; 7 bases agree with TRBD1. Losses at the gene ends were 3 bases for V and 0 bases for J; bases not matched to a gene: 5. Germline loops: CDR1 SGHRS, CDR2 YFSETQ. The CDR3 contains 16 residues. Written as DNA, the CDR3 is TGCGCCAGCAGCTGGACCGGGACAGCGAACACCGGGGAGCTGTTTTTT. Protein product: CASSWTGTANTGELFF.

The rearrangement uses TRBV2 and TRBJ2-1; D uncertain. V was cut by 2 bases and J by 0 bases, with 5 bases left in between. CDR1 SNHLY and CDR2 FYNNEI come from the germline V gene. This CDR3 is 14 amino acids long. The CDR3 is CASSERVSYNEQFF. In nucleotides, the CDR3 is TGTGCCAGCAGTGAACGGGTCTCCTACAATGAGCAGTTCTTC.

The CDR3 DNA reads as TGTGCCAGCTCCCTGGGGGCTATCCAAGAGACCCAGTACTTC. This translates into CASSLGAIQETQYF. The V gene is TRBV18, the J gene TRBJ2-5; D perhaps matches TRBD1 (6 bases). The length of the CDR3 is 14 residues. The V and J ends lost 6 bases and 1 base respectively, with 12 bases between them. In germline, CDR1 is KGHSH, CDR2 LQKENI.

J is TRBJ1-2 and V is TRBV5-1; perhaps TRBD1 as D (6 bases). From germline, CDR1 is SGHRS and CDR2 YFSETQ. V dropped 1 base and J dropped 3 bases, with 10 bases sitting between them. This CDR3 spans 14 amino acids. The CDR3 sequence: CASSLWDKDYGYTF. CDR3 nucleotides: TGCGCCAGCAGCTTGTGGGACAAGGACTATGGCTACACCTTC.